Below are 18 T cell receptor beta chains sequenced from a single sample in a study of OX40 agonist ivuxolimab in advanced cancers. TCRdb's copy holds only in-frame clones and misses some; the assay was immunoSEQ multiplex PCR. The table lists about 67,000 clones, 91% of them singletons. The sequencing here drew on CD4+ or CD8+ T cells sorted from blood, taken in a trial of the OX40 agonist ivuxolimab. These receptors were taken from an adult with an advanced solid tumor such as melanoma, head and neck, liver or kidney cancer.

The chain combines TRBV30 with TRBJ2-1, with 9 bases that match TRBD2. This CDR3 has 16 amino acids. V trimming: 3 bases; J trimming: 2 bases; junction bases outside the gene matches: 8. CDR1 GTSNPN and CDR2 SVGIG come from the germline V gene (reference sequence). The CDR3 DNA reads TGTGCCTGGAGCCCTAGCGGGGCCGAGGCCTACAATGAGCAGTTCTTC. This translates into CAWSPSGAEAYNEQFF.

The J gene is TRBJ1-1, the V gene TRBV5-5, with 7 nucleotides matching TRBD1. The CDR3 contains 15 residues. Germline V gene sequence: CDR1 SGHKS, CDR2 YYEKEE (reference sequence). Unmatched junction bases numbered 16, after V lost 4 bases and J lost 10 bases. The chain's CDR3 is CASSQDRATVFGAFF. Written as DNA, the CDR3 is TGTGCCAGCAGCCAAGACAGGGCAACGGTTTTCGGAGCTTTCTTT.

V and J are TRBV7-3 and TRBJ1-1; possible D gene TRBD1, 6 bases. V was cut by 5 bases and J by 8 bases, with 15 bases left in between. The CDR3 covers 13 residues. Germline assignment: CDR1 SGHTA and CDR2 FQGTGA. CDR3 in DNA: TGTGCCAGCAGCCGAGGGGGAGTAACAGAAGCTTTCTTT. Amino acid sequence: CASSRGGVTEAFF. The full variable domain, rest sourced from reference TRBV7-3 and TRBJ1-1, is GAGVSQTPSNKVTEKGKYVELRCDPISGHTALYWYRQSLGQGPEFLIYFQGTGAADDSGLPNDRFFAVRPEGSVSTLKIQRTERGDSAVYLCASSRGGVTEAFFGQGTRLTVV.

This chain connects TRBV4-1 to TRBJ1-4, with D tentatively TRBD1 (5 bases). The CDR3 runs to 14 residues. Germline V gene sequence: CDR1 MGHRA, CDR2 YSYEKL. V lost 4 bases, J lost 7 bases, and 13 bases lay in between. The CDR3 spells CASSPRQGPEKLFF. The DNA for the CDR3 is TGCGCCAGCAGCCCCCGGCAGGGTCCTGAAAAACTGTTTTTT.

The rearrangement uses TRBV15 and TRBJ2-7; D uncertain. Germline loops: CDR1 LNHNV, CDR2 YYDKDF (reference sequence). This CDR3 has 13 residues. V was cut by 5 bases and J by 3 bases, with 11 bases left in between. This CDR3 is CATSLRANYEQYF. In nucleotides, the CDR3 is TGTGCCACCAGCTTACGGGCCAACTACGAGCAGTACTTC.

In DNA, the CDR3 is TGTGCCAGTAGAACCTCAGTAGAAATCTCCTACAATGAGCAGTTCTTC. As protein: CASRTSVEISYNEQFF. The chain has TRBV19 and TRBJ2-1; D is unresolved. Germline-derived CDR1 and CDR2 are LNHDA and SQIVND (reference sequence). Trimming took 6 bases from V and 0 from J, leaving 15 bases between them. The CDR3 is made up of 16 amino acids.

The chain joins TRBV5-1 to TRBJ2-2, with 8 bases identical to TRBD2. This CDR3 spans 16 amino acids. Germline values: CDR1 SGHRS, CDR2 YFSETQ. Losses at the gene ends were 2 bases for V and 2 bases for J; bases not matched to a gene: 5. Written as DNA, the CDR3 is TGCGCCAGCAGCTTAGTTAGCGGGGCAAACACCGGGGAGCTGTTTTTT. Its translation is CASSLVSGANTGELFF. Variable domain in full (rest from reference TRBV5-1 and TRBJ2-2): KAGVTQTPRYLIKTRGQQVTLSCSPISGHRSVSWYQQTPGQGLQFLFEYFSETQRNKGNFPGRFSGRQFSNSRSEMNVSTLELGDSALYLCASSLVSGANTGELFFGEGSRLTVL.

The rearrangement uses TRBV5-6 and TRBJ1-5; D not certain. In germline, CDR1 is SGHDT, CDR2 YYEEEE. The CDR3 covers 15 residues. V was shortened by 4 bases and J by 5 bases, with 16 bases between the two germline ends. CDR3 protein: CASSHGRVYDQPQHF. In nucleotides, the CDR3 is TGTGCCAGCAGCCATGGACGGGTTTACGATCAGCCCCAGCATTTT.

The CDR3 nucleotides are TGTGCCAGCAGTACCAGGGGGCGCTTAGCGGGAGGTAGTGAGCAGTTCTTC. It is translated as CASSTRGRLAGGSEQFF. The chain couples TRBV28 to TRBJ2-1, with 10 bases lining up with TRBD2. V lost 5 bases and J lost 9; bases outside the gene matches: 16. Germline CDR1 and CDR2: MDHEN and SYDVKM. CDR3 length: 17 residues.

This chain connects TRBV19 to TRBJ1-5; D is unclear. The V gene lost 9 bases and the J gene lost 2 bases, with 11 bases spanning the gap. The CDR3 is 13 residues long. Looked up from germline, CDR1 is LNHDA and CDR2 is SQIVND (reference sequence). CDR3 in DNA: TGTGCCAGCTCAGAAGGGCGCAATCAGCCCCAGCATTTT. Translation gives CASSEGRNQPQHF.

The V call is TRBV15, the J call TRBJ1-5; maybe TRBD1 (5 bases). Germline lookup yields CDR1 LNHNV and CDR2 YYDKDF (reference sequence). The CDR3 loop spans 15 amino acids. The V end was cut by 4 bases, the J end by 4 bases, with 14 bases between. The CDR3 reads CATSKTTGQNQPQHF. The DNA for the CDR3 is TGTGCCACCAGCAAAACCACAGGTCAAAATCAGCCCCAGCATTTT.

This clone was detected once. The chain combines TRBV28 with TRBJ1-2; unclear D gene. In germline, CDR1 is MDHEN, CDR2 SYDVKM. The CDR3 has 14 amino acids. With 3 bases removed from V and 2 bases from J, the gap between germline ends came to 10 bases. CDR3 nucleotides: TGTGCCAGCAGTTTTTACGGTGCCAACTATGGCTACACCTTC. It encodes CASSFYGANYGYTF.

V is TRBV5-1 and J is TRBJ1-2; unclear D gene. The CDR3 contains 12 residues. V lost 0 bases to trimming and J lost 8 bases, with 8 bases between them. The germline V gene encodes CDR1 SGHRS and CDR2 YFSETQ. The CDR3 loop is CASSLGGLGYTF. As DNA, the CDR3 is TGCGCCAGCAGCTTGGGGGGTTTGGGCTACACCTTC.

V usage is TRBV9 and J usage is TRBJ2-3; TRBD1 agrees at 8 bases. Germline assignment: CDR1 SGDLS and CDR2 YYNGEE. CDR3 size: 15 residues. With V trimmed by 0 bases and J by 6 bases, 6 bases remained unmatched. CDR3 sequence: CASSVVDRAPDTQYF. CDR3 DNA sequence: TGTGCCAGCAGCGTAGTGGACAGGGCCCCGGATACGCAGTATTTT.

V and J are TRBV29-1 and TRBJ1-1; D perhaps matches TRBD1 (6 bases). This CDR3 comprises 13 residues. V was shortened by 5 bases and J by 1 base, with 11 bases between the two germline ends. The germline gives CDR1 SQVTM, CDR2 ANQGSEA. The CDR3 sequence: CSVTTGSNTEAFF. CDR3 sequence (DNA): TGCAGCGTTACAACAGGGTCGAACACTGAAGCTTTCTTT.

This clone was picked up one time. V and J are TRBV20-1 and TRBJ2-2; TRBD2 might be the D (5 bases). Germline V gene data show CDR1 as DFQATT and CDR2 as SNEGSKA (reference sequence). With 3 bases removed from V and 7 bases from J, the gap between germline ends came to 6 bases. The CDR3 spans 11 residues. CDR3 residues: CSASRDGELFF. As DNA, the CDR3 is TGCAGTGCTAGCCGGGACGGGGAGCTGTTTTTT.

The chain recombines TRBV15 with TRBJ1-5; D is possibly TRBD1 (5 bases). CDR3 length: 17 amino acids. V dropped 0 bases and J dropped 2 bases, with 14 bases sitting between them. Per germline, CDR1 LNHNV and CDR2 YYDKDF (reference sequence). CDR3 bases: TGTGCCACCAGCAGAGATAGTGCCAGGGTCGGCAATCAGCCCCAGCATTTT. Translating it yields CATSRDSARVGNQPQHF. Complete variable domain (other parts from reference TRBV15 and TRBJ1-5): DAMVIQNPRYQVTQFGKPVTLSCSQTLNHNVMYWYQQKSSQAPKLLFHYYDKDFNNEADTPDNFQSRRPNTSFCFLDIRSPGLGDTAMYLCATSRDSARVGNQPQHFGDGTRLSIL.

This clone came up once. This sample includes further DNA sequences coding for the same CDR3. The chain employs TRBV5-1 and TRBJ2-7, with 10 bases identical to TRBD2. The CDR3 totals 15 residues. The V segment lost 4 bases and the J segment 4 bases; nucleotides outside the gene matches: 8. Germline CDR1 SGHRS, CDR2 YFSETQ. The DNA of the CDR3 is TGCGCCAGCAGCCTCGGAGCGGGAGGGCCTTACGAGCAGTACTTC. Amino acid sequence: CASSLGAGGPYEQYF.